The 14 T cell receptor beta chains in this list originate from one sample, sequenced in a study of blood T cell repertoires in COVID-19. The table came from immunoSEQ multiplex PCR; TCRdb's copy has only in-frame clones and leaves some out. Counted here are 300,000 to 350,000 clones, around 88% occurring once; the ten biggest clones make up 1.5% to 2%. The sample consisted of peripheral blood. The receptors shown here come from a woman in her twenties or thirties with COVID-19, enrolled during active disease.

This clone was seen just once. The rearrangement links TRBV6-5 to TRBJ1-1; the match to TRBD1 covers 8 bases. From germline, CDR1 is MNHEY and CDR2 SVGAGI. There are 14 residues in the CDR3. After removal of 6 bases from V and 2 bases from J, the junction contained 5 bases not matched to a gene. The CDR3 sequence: CASSPQGENTEAFF. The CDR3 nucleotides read TGTGCCAGCAGCCCACAGGGGGAAAACACTGAAGCTTTCTTT.

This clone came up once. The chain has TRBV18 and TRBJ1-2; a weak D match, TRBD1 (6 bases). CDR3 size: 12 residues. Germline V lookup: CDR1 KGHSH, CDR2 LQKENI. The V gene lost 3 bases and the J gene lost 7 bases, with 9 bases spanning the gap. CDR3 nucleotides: TGTGCCAGCTCACCTCTACAGGGTGGCTACACCTTC. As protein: CASSPLQGGYTF.

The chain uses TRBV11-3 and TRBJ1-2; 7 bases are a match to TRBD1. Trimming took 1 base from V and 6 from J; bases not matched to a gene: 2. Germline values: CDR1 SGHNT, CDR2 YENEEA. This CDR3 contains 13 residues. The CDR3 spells CASSLGDRHGYTF. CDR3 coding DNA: TGTGCCAGCAGCTTAGGGGACAGACATGGCTACACCTTC.

The CDR3 region has the DNA TGTGCCAGCAGTGAGGGAGGGGCTACGCAGTATTTT. Amino acid sequence: CASSEGGATQYF. This chain connects TRBV2 to TRBJ2-3, with TRBD2 matching over 7 bases. V trimming: 3 bases; J trimming: 8 bases; junction bases outside the gene matches: 2. Germline CDR1 and CDR2: SNHLY and FYNNEI. The CDR3 sequence is 12 residues long.

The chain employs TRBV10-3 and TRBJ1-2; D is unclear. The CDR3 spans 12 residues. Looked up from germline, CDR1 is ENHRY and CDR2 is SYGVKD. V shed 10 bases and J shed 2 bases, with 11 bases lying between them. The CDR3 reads CASQSGNYGYTF. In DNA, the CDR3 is TGTGCCAGTCAATCGGGGAACTATGGCTACACCTTC.

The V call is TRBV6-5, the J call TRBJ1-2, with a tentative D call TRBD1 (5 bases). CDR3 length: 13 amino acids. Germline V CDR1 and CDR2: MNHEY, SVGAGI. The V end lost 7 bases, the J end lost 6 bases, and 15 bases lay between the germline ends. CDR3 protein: CASNLAGTDGYTF. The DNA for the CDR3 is TGTGCCAGCAACCTGGCGGGGACTGATGGCTACACCTTC.

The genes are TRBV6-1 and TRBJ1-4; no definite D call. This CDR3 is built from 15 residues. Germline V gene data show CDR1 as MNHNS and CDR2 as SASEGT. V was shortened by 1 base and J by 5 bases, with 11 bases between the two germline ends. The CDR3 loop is CASSEGGRGNEKLFF. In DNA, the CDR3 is TGTGCCAGCAGTGAAGGAGGTCGGGGAAATGAAAAACTGTTTTTT.

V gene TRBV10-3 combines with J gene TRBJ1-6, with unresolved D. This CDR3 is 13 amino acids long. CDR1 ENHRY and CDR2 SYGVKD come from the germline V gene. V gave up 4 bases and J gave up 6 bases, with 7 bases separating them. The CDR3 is CAISVQINSPLHF. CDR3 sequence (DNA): TGTGCCATCAGTGTACAAATTAATTCACCCCTCCACTTT.

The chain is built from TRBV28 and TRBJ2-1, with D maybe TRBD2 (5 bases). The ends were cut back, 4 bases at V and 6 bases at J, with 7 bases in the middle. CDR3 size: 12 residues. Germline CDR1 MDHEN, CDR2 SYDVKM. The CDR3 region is CASSSSGNEQFF. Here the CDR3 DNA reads TGTGCCAGCAGTTCGAGCGGCAATGAGCAGTTCTTC.

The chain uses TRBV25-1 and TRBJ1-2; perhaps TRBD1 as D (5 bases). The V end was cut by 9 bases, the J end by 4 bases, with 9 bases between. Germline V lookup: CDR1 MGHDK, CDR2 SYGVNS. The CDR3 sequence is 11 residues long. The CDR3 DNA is TGTGCCAGGGACACCTCCTATGGCTACACCTTC. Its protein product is CARDTSYGYTF.

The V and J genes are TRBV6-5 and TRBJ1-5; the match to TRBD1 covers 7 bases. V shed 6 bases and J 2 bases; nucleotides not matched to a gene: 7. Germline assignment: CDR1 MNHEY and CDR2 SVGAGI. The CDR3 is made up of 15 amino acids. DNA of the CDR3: TGTGCCAGCAGCTCCGGGACAGAGGGCAATCAGCCCCAGCATTTT. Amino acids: CASSSGTEGNQPQHF.

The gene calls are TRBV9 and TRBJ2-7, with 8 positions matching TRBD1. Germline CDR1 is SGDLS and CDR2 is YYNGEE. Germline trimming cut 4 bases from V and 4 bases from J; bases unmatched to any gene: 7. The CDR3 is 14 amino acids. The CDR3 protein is CASSPLDRAYEQYF. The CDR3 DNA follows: TGTGCCAGCAGCCCCCTGGACAGGGCTTACGAGCAGTACTTC.

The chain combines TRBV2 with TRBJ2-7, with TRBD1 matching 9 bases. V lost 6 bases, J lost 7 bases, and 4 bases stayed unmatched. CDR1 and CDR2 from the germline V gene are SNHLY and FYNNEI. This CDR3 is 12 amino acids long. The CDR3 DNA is TGTGCCAGCAGCGGGACAGGGTGGGAGCAGTACTTC. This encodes CASSGTGWEQYF.

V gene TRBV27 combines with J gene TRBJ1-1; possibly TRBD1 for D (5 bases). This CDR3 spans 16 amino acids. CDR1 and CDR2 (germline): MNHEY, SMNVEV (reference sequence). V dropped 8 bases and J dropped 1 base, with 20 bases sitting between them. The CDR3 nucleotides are TGTGCCAGCGAGCGGGGACGAGGGAATCGGAACACTGAAGCTTTCTTT. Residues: CASERGRGNRNTEAFF.